Sequencing of this T cell receptor beta chain was carried out in a study of blood T cell repertoires in COVID-19. Across the whole study: Specimens from acute and convalescent COVID-19 originated in the United States, Italy and Spain.

Trimming pared 8 bases from V and 5 bases from J, leaving 12 bases between. The CDR3 spans 12 residues. The germline CDR1 and CDR2 sequences are LGHDT and YNNKEL (reference sequence). In the study's own analysis: The assay estimated nucleated cells by amplifying reference gene primers. TCRdb's table, derived via immunoSEQ multiplex PCR, lists solely in-frame clones and lacks some. The V and J calls and clone size are taken from that table; D and trimming were inferred from the DNA. Of approximately 89,000 clones in the sample, around four fifths were seen once. The sequencing input was peripheral blood. The V and J genes are TRBV3-1 (or the pseudogene TRBV3-2) and TRBJ2-5; D is possibly TRBD2 (6 bases). The TCR sequence derives from a woman in her 70s with active or convalescent COVID-19. The CDR3 sequence: CASGGNGETQYF. The CDR3 DNA is TGTGCCAGCGGGGGGAATGGGGAGACCCAGTACTTC.